This passage covers 18 T cell receptor beta chains from one sample sequenced in a study of prognosis after radiotherapy for stage I lung cancer. Using two-round multiplex PCR, the authors amplified TCR beta CDR3 from genomic DNA. Specific primers for each TRBV and TRBJ gene were what first-round PCR used. One entry per CDR3 protein, called by TCRdb with MiXCR from the multiplex PCR reads. This sample has around 16,000 distinct CDR3 sequences, with over 15% found just once. The sequenced sample was PBMCs, obtained before or after stereotactic body radiation therapy (not recorded which). These receptors came from a donor aged 50 or older with non-small cell lung cancer.

This clonotype was observed at least ten times. The gene calls are TRBV7-3 and TRBJ2-1; 8 nucleotides agree with TRBD2. J gave up 12 bases and V 6 bases, and 19 bases lay outside the gene matches. Germline V gene sequence: CDR1 SGHTA, CDR2 FQGTGA. The length of the CDR3 is 16 residues. CDR3 amino acids: CASSPRTSLLGGVQFF. The CDR3 DNA is TGTGCCAGCAGTCCCAGGACTAGCCTTCTCGGGGGGGTGCAGTTCTTC. The full variable domain, in which reference TRBV7-3 and TRBJ2-1 provide the parts outside the CDR3, is GAGVSQTPSNKVTEKGKYVELRCDPISGHTALYWYRQSLGQGPEFLIYFQGTGAADDSGLPNDRFFAVRPEGSVSTLKIQRTERGDSAVYLCASSPRTSLLGGVQFFGPGTRLTVL.

The sample holds many counts of this clonotype. This CDR3 reads CASSLSGAGSSTDTQYF. CDR3 bases: TGTGCCAGCAGTTTATCGGGGGCGGGTTCGAGCACAGATACGCAGTATTTT. This rearrangement joins TRBV28 to TRBJ2-3, with D possibly called TRBD1 or TRBD2 (6 bases each). The V end lost 1 base, the J end lost 0 bases, and 14 bases lay between the germline ends. This CDR3 comprises 17 residues. The germline gives CDR1 MDHEN, CDR2 SYDVKM.

This clonotype appeared many times. This chain uses TRBV5-1 with TRBJ2-2; D gene uncertain. The germline gives CDR1 SGHRS, CDR2 YFSETQ. The CDR3 totals 16 residues. V lost 2 bases and J lost 4, with 15 bases in between. As DNA, the CDR3 is TGCGCCAGCAGCTTAACTACGACCCTAGGCACCGGGGAGCTGTTTTTT. As protein: CASSLTTTLGTGELFF.

This clonotype was observed at least ten times. The chain employs TRBV3-2 and TRBJ2-5. TRBV3-2 is labeled a pseudogene. CDR3 length: 14 amino acids. CDR3 in amino acids: CASSRWGIGETQYF. CDR3 in DNA: TGTGCCAGCAGCCGCTGGGGTATCGGGGAGACCCAGTACTTC.

This clonotype was observed many times. The J gene is TRBJ2-3, the V gene TRBV18; unclear D gene. CDR1 KGHSH and CDR2 LQKENI come from the germline V gene. With 3 bases removed from V and 0 bases from J, the gap between germline ends came to 10 bases. The CDR3 extends over 15 amino acids. CDR3 residues: CASSPLWQSTDTQYF. CDR3 DNA sequence: TGTGCCAGCTCACCCCTATGGCAGAGCACAGATACGCAGTATTTT.

As regards this clonotype: The CDR3 end shows no conserved phenylalanine or tryptophan, and so a read error is likely. The rearrangement links TRBV27 to TRBJ1-2, with D perhaps matching TRBD1 (5 bases). This CDR3 contains 16 residues. CDR1 is MNHEY and CDR2 is SMNVEV in the germline V gene (reference sequence). CDR3 DNA sequence: TGCGCCAGCAGGCGGGGGGGAGAAGTAGGGTTGATCGGCTACACCTTA. Translation gives CASRRGGEVGLIGYTL.

This clonotype was seen many times. This sequence joins TRBV7-3 and TRBJ2-1; 10 bases line up with TRBD2. CDR1 is SGHTA, CDR2 FQGTGA, per germline. V lost 6 bases to trimming and J lost 6 bases; unmatched junction nucleotides: 8. The CDR3 has 15 residues. CDR3 nucleotides: TGTGCCAGCAGTCGCCTAGCGGGAGTCCTCAATGAGCAGTTCTTC. It specifies CASSRLAGVLNEQFF.

This clonotype was seen repeatedly, ten times or more. The gene calls are TRBV18 and TRBJ2-3, with 11 positions matching TRBD1. The CDR3 has 15 residues. The germline V gene encodes CDR1 KGHSH and CDR2 LQKENI. The V and J ends lost 3 bases and 5 bases, in that order; junction bases with no gene match: 4. CDR3 sequence (DNA): TGTGCCAGCTCACCTCCGGGACAGGGGGTAGATACGCAGTATTTT. It translates to CASSPPGQGVDTQYF.

This clonotype was seen many times. The chain employs TRBV28 and TRBJ1-2, with 8 bases identical to TRBD1. The junction had 3 bases not matched to a gene; V was cut back by 2 bases and J by 4 bases. CDR1 is MDHEN, CDR2 SYDVKM, per germline. The CDR3 consists of 14 residues. In DNA, the CDR3 is TGTGCCAGCAGTTTACGACAGGGGCGCTATGGCTACACCTTC. It is translated as CASSLRQGRYGYTF.

Notes on this clonotype: The missing conserved phenylalanine or tryptophan at the end of this CDR3 makes a read error likely. V and J are TRBV27 and TRBJ1-1, with D perhaps TRBD1 (6 bases). The CDR3 is made up of 15 amino acids. V lost 2 bases and J 3 bases, leaving 13 bases between the germline ends. Germline CDR1 MNHEY, CDR2 SMNVEV (reference sequence). DNA for the CDR3: TGTGCCAGCAGTTTAGACAGGTCATGCTACACTGAAGCTTTCCTT. Protein: CASSLDRSCYTEAFL.

This clonotype was seen many times. The chain is built from TRBV11-2 and TRBJ1-4, with D perhaps matching TRBD1 (5 bases). Germline V CDR1 and CDR2: SGHAT, FQNNGV. The CDR3 consists of 14 residues. Trimming took 1 base from V and 6 from J, leaving 9 bases between them. CDR3 in DNA: TGTGCCAGCAGCTTAGTTGGGGGGGATGAAAAACTGTTTTTT. It encodes CASSLVGGDEKLFF.

Many counts were recorded for this clonotype. V is TRBV18 and J is TRBJ1-6; TRBD1 aligns across 10 bases. Trimming took 3 bases from V and 11 from J; bases not matched to a gene: 4. The germline gives CDR1 KGHSH, CDR2 LQKENI. The CDR3 totals 14 residues. CDR3: CASSPGTGVTPLHF. In DNA form, the CDR3 reads TGTGCCAGCTCACCTGGGACAGGGGTGACACCCCTCCACTTT.

In its sample, this clonotype was seen many times. The chain recombines TRBV4-2 with TRBJ1-5, with D hard to call. This CDR3 comprises 15 residues. Germline CDR1 and CDR2: LGHNA and YNFKEQ. V was pared by 0 bases and J by 0 bases, with 6 bases between. CDR3 amino acids: CASSQDRPSNQPQHF. In DNA form, the CDR3 reads TGTGCCAGCAGCCAAGATAGGCCTAGCAATCAGCCCCAGCATTTT.

The chain recombines TRBV30 with TRBJ1-2; D possibly corresponds to TRBD1 (6 bases). Per germline, CDR1 GTSNPN and CDR2 SVGIG (reference sequence). With 3 bases removed from V and 4 bases from J, the gap between germline ends came to 9 bases. CDR3 length: 12 residues. The CDR3 here is CAWRDSTYGYTF. CDR3 coding DNA: TGTGCCTGGAGGGACAGTACCTATGGCTACACCTTC.

Turning to this clonotype: This may come from a read error, since a much larger clone is one base off. The chain recombines TRBV6-5 with TRBJ2-5; possible D gene TRBD2, 5 bases. The CDR3 is 14 residues long. The germline CDR1 and CDR2 sequences are MNHEY and SVGAGI. Here the CDR3 DNA reads TGTGCCAGAAGTTACGGTGGGGAGTTGGAGACCCAGTACTTC. Translated: CARSYGGELETQYF.

The chain recombines TRBV6-2 or TRBV6-3 with TRBJ2-5; D possibly corresponds to TRBD2 (6 bases). V was clipped by 5 bases and J by 4 bases, with 17 bases between them. This CDR3 is built from 15 residues. The germline V gene has CDR1 MNHEY and CDR2 SVGEGT. The CDR3 DNA follows: TGTGCCAGCAGTCAAGGAGGGCTAGTGGGAGAGACCCAGTACTTC. Translation: CASSQGGLVGETQYF.

There are many counts of this clonotype. This chain joins TRBV28 and TRBJ2-1; D might be TRBD1 (5 bases). Germline CDR1 MDHEN, CDR2 SYDVKM. The V and J ends lost 4 bases and 12 bases respectively, with 13 bases between them. The length of the CDR3 is 12 residues. The CDR3 sequence: CASSSLGQGQFF. CDR3 nucleotides: TGTGCCAGCAGTTCCTTGGGCCAGGGGCAGTTCTTC.

In its sample, this clonotype was seen many times. The J gene is TRBJ1-1, the V gene TRBV12-3 or TRBV12-4, with 10 bases identical to TRBD1. This CDR3 region has 13 residues. The ends lost 3 bases at V and 5 bases at J; junction bases unmatched: 0. CDR3 amino acids: CASSLGQGTEAFF. In DNA, the CDR3 is TGTGCCAGCAGTTTGGGACAGGGGACTGAAGCTTTCTTT.